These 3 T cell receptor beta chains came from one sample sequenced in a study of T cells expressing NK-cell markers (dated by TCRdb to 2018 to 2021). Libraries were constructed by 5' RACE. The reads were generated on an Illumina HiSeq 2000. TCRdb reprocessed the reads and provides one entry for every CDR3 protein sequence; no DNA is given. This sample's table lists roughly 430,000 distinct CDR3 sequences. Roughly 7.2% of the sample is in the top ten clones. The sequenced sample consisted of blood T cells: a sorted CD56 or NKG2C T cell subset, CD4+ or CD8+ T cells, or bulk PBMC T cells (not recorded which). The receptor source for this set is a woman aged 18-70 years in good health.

This CDR3 is CASMAALSNQPQHF. This sequence joins TRBV10-2 and TRBJ1-5; TCRdb reports TRBD1, a call that lacks DNA to check it against. Germline V CDR1 and CDR2: WSHSY, SAAADI. The CDR3 length is 14 residues.

The CDR3 loop reads CASLRQSPGLSTEAFF. The chain is built from TRBV25-1 and TRBJ1-1. CDR3 length equals 16 residues. Germline CDR1 and CDR2: MGHDK and SYGVNS.

The CDR3 is CASSLDRTSALHF. V gene TRBV7-8 combines with J gene TRBJ1-6; without DNA, the TCRdb call of TRBD1 cannot be checked. The length of the CDR3 is 13 residues. Germline V gene sequence: CDR1 SGHVS, CDR2 FQNEAQ.